This TCR beta chain derives from a study of human T cells and chemical hapten exposure. Background on the study: Minor volume differences among pooled libraries chiefly drove per-sample TCR yield variation.

The CDR3 totals 18 residues. Trimming took 1 base from V and 1 from J, leaving 19 bases between them. Per germline, CDR1 DFQATT and CDR2 SNEGSKA (reference sequence). Single cDNA molecules in the library carried unique molecular identifiers attached during preparation. MiXCR, applied by TCRdb to the RACE reads, yields one record per CDR3 protein. Of 250,000 or so distinct CDR3 sequences in the sample, around 7.3% are singletons; the top ten hold more than 1%. Stated time point: pre-sensitization, week 0. Regarding treatment: therapeutic diphenylcyclopropenone sensitization with weekly scalp DPC. The source is a man aged 18 to 30 with alopecia areata. Some clones in this sample may be carry-over from other donors' samples. The sample was whole blood, taken in connection with sensitization to the hapten diphenylcyclopropenone (DPC). The chain uses TRBV20-1 and TRBJ2-2; no clear D. CDR3 sequence reads: CSARGFAWSTWNTGELFF. In DNA form, the CDR3 reads TGCAGTGCTAGAGGTTTCGCCTGGTCGACCTGGAACACCGGGGAGCTGTTTTTT.